This entry features one TCR beta chain sequence. Its antigen remains unidentified. TCR alpha and beta CDR3 regions were amplified from RNA using iRepertoire nested multiplex PCR. In TCRdb, the multiplex PCR reads were re-called with MiXCR into one record per CDR3 protein. The table records about 140,000 distinct CDR3 sequences, about two fifths of them present only once. The entry originates in a study of glioma-infiltrating T cells. CDR1 KGHDR and CDR2 SFDVKD come from the germline V gene. This CDR3 contains 13 residues. Findings and limits, study-wide: CDR3 overlap between tissue and blood was very small.

Sequencing was carried out using glioma tissue, nonneoplastic brain tissue, or PBMCs (not recorded which). This receptor was identified in a human donor with low-grade glioma or glioblastoma, undergoing nonglioma brain surgery, or in good health (not recorded which). The chain couples TRBV24-1 to TRBJ2-1, with D unclear. The J call is uncertain, as TRBJ2-5 better fits the DNA end. CDR3 DNA sequence: TGTGCCACCAGTGATTCCCACGCAGAGACCCAGTACTTC. This sequence encodes CATSDSHAETQYF.